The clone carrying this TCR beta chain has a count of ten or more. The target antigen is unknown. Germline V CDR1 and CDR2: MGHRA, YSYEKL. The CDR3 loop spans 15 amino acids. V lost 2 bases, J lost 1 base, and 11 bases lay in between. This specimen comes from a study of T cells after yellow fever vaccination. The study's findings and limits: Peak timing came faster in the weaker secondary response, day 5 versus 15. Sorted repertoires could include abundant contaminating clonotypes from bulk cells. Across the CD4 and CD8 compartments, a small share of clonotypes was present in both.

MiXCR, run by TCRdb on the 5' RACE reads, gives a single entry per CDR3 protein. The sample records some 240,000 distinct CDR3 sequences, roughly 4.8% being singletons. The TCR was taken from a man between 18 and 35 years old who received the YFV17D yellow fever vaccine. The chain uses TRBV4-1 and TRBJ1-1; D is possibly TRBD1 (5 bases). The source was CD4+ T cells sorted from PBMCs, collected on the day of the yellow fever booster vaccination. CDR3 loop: CASSQLGRGNTEAFF. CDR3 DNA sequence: TGCGCCAGCAGCCAATTGGGGCGGGGGAACACTGAAGCTTTCTTT.